This TCR beta chain was sequenced in a study of blood T cell repertoires in COVID-19. Background on the study: From the United States, Italy and Spain came samples of acute and convalescent COVID-19. T cells, B-cell-depleted T cells, or PBMCs provided the cDNA or gDNA that served as material.

Germline values: CDR1 GTSNPN, CDR2 SVGIG (reference sequence). The CDR3 is made up of 14 amino acids. V was shortened by 0 bases and J by 2 bases, with 9 bases between the two germline ends. In the original workflow: Counts of nucleated cells, estimated from reference gene primer amplification, were obtained. Profiling relied on immunoSEQ multiplex PCR, and the TCRdb table lists in-frame clones only, not all of them. V and J calls plus clone size are reproduced from that table; the DNA served to infer D and trimming. The repertoire holds about 14,000 clones, with approximately 85% as singletons. This receptor was obtained from a man aged 80 or over with active or convalescent COVID-19. This chain uses TRBV30 with TRBJ2-3, with a weak D call TRBD1 (6 bases). The sequencing sample was made of peripheral blood. The CDR3 DNA reads as TGTGCCTGGAGTGTAAACAGGGCCACAGATACGCAGTATTTT. The encoded protein is CAWSVNRATDTQYF. Full variable domain (rest looked up from reference TRBV30 and TRBJ2-3): SQTIHQWPATLVQPVGSPLSLECTVEGTSNPNLYWYRQAAGRGLQLLFYSVGIGQISSEVPQNLSASRPQDRQFILSSKKLLLSDSGFYLCAWSVNRATDTQYFGPGTRLTVL.